This T cell receptor (beta chain) was sequenced for a study of beta chain features in type 1 diabetes. Study information: Age, gender, cell numbers and subset yield matched between patients and controls.

V shed 1 base and J shed 1 base, with 9 bases lying between them. The length of the CDR3 is 15 residues. The germline V gene has CDR1 SGHRS and CDR2 YFSETQ. A remark on this clone: Its antigen is still unknown.

General study findings and limits: Any HLA type influence on TCRB rearrangement was left unresolved here.

The isolated RNA, all of it, was reverse transcribed, so expressed TCRB transcripts were what got sequenced. Clones were read by immunoSEQ multiplex PCR, and TCRdb kept only the in-frame ones, dropping some. Altogether around 280,000 clones are present, 7.5% to 9.5% being singletons, with the ten largest covering roughly 1%. V gene TRBV5-1 combines with J gene TRBJ1-5; no reliable D call. The receptor comes from a woman between 18 and 29 years old in good health. What was sequenced was central memory CD4+ T cells from blood. CDR3 sequence: CASSLKFGSNQPQHF. In DNA, the CDR3 is TGCGCCAGCAGCTTGAAATTCGGGAGCAATCAGCCCCAGCATTTT.